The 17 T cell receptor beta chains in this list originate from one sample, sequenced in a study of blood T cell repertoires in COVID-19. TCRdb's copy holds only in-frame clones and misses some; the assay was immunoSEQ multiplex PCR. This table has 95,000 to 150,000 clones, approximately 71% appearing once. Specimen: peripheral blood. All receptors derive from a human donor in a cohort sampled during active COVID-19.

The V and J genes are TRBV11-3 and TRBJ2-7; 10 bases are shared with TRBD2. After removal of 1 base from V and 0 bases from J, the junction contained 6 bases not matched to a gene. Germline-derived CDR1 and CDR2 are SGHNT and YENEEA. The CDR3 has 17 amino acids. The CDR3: CASSLAGLAESSYEQYF. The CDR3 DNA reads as TGTGCCAGCAGCTTAGCCGGACTAGCGGAAAGCTCCTACGAGCAGTACTTC.

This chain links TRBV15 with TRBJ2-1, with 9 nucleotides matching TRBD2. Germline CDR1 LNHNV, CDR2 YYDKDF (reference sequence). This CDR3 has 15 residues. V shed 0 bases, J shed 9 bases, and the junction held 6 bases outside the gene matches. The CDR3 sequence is CATSREAGGFGEQFF. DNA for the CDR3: TGTGCCACCAGCAGAGAAGCGGGAGGCTTCGGTGAGCAGTTCTTC.

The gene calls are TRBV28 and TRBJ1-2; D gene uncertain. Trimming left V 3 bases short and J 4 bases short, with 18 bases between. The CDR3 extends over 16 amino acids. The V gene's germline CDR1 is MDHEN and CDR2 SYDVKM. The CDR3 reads CASSFSGDQPLYGYTF. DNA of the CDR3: TGTGCCAGCAGTTTTAGTGGAGACCAACCACTCTATGGCTACACCTTC.

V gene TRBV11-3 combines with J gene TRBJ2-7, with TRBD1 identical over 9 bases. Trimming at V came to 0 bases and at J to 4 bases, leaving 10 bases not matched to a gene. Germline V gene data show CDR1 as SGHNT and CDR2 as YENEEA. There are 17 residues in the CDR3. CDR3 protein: CASSLDTTGQGEYEQYF. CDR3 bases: TGTGCCAGCAGCTTAGATACCACGGGACAGGGCGAGTACGAGCAGTACTTC.

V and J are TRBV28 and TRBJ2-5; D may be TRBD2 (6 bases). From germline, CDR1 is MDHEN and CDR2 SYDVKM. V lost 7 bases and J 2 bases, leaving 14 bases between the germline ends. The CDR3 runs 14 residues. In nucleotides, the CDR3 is TGTGCCAGCAAAAAGGAGGGCCAGCAAGAGACCCAGTACTTC. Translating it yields CASKKEGQQETQYF.

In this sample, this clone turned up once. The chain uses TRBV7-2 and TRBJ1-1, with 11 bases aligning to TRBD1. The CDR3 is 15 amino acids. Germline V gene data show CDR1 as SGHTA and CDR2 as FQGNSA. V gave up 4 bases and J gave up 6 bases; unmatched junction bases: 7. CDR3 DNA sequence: TGTGCCAGCAGCTACCACTTGGACAGGGGGCCTGAAGCTTTCTTT. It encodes CASSYHLDRGPEAFF.

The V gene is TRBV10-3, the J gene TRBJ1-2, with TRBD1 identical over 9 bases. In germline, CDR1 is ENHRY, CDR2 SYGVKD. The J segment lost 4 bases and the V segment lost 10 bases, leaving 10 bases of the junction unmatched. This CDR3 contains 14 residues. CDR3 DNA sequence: TGTGCCACCGGACAGGGGTCAGGGCCCTATGGCTACACCTTC. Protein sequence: CATGQGSGPYGYTF.

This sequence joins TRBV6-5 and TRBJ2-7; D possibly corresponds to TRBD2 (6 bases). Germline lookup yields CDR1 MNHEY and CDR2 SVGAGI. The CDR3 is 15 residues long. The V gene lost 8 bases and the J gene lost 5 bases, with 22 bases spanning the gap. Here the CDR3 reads CASPVSSGGSDEQYF. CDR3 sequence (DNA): TGTGCCAGCCCCGTCAGCAGCGGAGGGAGCGACGAGCAGTACTTC.

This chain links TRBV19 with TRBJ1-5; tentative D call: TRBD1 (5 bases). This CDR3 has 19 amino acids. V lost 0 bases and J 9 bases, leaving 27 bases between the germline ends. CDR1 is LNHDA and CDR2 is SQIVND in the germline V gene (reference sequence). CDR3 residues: CASSIDLPPDTTSLGPQHF. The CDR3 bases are TGTGCCAGTAGTATAGACCTCCCCCCGGACACAACGTCCTTGGGGCCCCAGCATTTT.

The CDR3 DNA follows: TGTGCCAGCAGCTTAGCCGGGACAGGGGCTAACTATGGCTACACCTTC. Protein sequence: CASSLAGTGANYGYTF. This chain joins TRBV7-9 and TRBJ1-2; TRBD1 matches at 10 bases. CDR3 length: 16 residues. CDR1 and CDR2 (germline): SEHNR, FQNEAQ (reference sequence). J gave up 0 bases and V 0 bases, and 1 base lay outside the gene matches.

CDR3 DNA sequence: TGTGCCAGCAGTTGGGCGTGGGAGACCCAGTACTTC. Translation: CASSWAWETQYF. The genes are TRBV5-5 and TRBJ2-5; no clear D gene. Germline V gene lookup returns CDR1 SGHKS and CDR2 YYEKEE (reference sequence). The CDR3 is made up of 12 amino acids. V was pared by 5 bases and J by 5 bases, with 10 bases between. The complete variable domain, with remaining parts taken from reference TRBV5-5 and TRBJ2-5, reads DAGVTQSPTHLIKTRGQQVTLRCSPISGHKSVSWYQQVLGQGPQFIFQYYEKEERGRGNFPDRFSARQFPNYSSELNVNALLLGDSALYLCASSWAWETQYFGPGTRLLVL.

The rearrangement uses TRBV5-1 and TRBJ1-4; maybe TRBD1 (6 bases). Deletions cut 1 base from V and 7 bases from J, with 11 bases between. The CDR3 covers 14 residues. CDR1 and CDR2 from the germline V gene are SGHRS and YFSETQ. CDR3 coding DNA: TGCGCCAGCAGCTTGACAGGGCACGGTGAAAAACTGTTTTTT. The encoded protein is CASSLTGHGEKLFF.

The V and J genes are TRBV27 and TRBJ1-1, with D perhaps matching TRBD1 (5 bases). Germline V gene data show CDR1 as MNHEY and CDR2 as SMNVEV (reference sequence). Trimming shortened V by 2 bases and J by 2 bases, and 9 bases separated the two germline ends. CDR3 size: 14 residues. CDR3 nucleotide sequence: TGTGCCAGCAGTTTAATGCGGGGCAACACTGAAGCTTTCTTT. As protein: CASSLMRGNTEAFF.

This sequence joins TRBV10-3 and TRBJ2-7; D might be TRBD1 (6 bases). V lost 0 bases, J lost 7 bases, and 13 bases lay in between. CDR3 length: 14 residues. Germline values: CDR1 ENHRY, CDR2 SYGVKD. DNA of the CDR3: TGTGCCATCAGTGAGTCTGGGACACTGGAAGAGCAGTACTTC. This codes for CAISESGTLEEQYF.

Here the CDR3 DNA reads TGTGCCAGCAGCCACGACAGGGGCTACGAGCAGTACTTC. Translated, it gives CASSHDRGYEQYF. V and J are TRBV7-9 and TRBJ2-7, with 8 bases identical to TRBD1. The CDR3 sequence is 13 residues long. Germline V gene lookup returns CDR1 SEHNR and CDR2 FQNEAQ (reference sequence). V shed 5 bases and J 3 bases; nucleotides not matched to a gene: 3.

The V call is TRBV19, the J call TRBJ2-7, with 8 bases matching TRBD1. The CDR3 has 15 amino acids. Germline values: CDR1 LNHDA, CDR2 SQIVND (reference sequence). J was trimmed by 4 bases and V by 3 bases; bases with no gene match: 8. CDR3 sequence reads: CASSIGQGPPYEQYF. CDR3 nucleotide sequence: TGTGCCAGTAGTATCGGACAGGGCCCCCCTTACGAGCAGTACTTC.

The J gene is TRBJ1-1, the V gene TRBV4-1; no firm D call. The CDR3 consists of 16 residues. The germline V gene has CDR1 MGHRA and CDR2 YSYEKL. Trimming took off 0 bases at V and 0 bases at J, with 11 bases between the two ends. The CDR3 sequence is CASSQDGGFLNTEAFF. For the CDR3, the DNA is TGCGCCAGCAGCCAAGATGGAGGTTTCCTGAACACTGAAGCTTTCTTT.